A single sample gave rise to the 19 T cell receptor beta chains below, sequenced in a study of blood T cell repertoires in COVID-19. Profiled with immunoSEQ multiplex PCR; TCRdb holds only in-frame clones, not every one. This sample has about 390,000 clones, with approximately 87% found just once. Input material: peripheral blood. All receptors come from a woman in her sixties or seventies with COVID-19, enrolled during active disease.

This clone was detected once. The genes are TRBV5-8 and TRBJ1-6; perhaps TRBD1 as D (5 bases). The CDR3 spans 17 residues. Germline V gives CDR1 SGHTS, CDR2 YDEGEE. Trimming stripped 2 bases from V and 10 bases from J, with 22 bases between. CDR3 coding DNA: TGTGCCAGCAGCTTTCATCCCCTTGGGGCTTTAGGATCACCCCTCCACTTT. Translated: CASSFHPLGALGSPLHF.

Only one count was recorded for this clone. The CDR3 sequence: CATSSQGAEKLFF. CDR3 nucleotides: TGTGCCACCAGTAGTCAGGGCGCGGAAAAACTGTTTTTT. The V and J genes are TRBV15 and TRBJ1-4, with a tentative D call TRBD1 (5 bases). The CDR3 covers 13 residues. The V and J ends lost 6 bases and 8 bases respectively, with 13 bases between them. From germline, CDR1 is LNHNV and CDR2 YYDKDF (reference sequence). Variable domain in full (rest from reference TRBV15 and TRBJ1-4): DAMVIQNPRYQVTQFGKPVTLSCSQTLNHNVMYWYQQKSSQAPKLLFHYYDKDFNNEADTPDNFQSRRPNTSFCFLDIRSPGLGDTAMYLCATSSQGAEKLFFGSGTQLSVL.

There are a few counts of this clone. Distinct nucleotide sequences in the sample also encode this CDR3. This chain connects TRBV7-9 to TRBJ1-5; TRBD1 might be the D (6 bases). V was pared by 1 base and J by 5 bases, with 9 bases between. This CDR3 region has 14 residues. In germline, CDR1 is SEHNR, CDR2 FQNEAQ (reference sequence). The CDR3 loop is CASSLGGGDQPQHF. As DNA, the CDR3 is TGTGCCAGCAGCTTAGGGGGGGGCGATCAGCCCCAGCATTTT. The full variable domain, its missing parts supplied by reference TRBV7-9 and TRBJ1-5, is DTGVSQNPRHKITKRGQNVTFRCDPISEHNRLYWYRQTLGQGPEFLTYFQNEAQLEKSRLLSDRFSAERPKGSFSTLEIQRTEQGDSAMYLCASSLGGGDQPQHFGDGTRLSIL.

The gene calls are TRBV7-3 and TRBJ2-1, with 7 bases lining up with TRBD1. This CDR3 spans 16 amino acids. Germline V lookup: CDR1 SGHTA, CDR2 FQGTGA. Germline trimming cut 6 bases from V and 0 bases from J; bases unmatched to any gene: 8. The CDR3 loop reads CASRPSGTASYNEQFF. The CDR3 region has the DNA TGTGCCAGCAGGCCGTCCGGGACAGCCTCCTACAATGAGCAGTTCTTC. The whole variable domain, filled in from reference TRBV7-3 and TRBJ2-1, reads GAGVSQTPSNKVTEKGKYVELRCDPISGHTALYWYRQSLGQGPEFLIYFQGTGAADDSGLPNDRFFAVRPEGSVSTLKIQRTERGDSAVYLCASRPSGTASYNEQFFGPGTRLTVL.

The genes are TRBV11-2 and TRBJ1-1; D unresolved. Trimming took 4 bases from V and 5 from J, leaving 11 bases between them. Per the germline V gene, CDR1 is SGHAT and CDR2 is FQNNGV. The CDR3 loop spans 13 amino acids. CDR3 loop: CASSSSRGTEAFF. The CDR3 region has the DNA TGTGCCAGCAGCTCCTCGCGGGGAACTGAAGCTTTCTTT.

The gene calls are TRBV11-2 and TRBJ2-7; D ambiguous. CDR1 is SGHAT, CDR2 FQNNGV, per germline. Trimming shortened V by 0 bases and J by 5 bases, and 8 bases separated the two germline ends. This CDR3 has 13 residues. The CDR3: CASSLESRHEQYF. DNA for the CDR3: TGTGCCAGCAGCTTAGAATCTAGGCACGAGCAGTACTTC.

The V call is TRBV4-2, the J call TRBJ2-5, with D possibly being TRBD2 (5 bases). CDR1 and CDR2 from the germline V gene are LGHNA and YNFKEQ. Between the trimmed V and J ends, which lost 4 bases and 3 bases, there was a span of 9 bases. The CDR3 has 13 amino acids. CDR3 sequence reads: CASSPNGEETQYF. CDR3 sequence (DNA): TGTGCCAGCAGCCCCAACGGGGAAGAGACCCAGTACTTC.

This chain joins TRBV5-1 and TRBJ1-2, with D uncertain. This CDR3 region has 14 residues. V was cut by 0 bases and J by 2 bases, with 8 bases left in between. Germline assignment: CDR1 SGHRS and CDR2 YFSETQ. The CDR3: CASSLDGLNYGYTF. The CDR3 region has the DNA TGCGCCAGCAGCTTGGATGGACTGAACTATGGCTACACCTTC.

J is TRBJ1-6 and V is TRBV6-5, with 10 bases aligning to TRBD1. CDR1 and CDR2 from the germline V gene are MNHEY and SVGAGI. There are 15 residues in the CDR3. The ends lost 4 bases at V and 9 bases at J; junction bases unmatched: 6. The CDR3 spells CASSLYRDRGSPLHF. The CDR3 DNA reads TGTGCCAGCAGTTTGTACCGGGACAGGGGTTCACCCCTCCACTTT.

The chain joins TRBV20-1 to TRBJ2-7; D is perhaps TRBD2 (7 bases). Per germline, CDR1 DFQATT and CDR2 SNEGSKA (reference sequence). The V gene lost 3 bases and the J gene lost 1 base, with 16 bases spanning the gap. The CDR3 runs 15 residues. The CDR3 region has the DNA TGCAGTGCTAGTCTCTCAAGGGGGGGTTCCTACGAGCAGTACTTC. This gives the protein CSASLSRGGSYEQYF.

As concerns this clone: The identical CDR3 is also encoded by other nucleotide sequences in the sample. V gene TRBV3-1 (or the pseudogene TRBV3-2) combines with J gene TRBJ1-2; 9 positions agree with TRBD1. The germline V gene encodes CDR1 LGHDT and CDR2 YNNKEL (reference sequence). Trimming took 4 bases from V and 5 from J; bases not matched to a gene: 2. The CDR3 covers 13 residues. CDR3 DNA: TGTGCCAGCAGCCTAGGACAGGGGTATGGCTACACCTTC. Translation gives CASSLGQGYGYTF.

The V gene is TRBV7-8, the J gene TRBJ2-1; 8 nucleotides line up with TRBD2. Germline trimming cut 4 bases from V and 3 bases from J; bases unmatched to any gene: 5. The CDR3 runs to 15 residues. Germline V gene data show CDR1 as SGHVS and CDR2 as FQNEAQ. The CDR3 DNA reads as TGTGCCAGCAGCTCCTGGCGGGGGGACTACAATGAGCAGTTCTTC. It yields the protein CASSSWRGDYNEQFF.

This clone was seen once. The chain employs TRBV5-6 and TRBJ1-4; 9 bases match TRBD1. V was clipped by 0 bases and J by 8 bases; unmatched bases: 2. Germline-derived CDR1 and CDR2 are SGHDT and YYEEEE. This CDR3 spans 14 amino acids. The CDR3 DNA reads TGTGCCAGCAGCTTGGCCGGACAGGGGGAAAAACTGTTTTTT. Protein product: CASSLAGQGEKLFF.

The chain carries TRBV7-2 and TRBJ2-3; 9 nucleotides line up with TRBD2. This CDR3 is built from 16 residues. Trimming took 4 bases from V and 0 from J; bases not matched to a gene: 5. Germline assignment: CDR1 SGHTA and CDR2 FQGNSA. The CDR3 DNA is TGTGCCAGCAGCTCCCGACTAGCGGTTAGCACAGATACGCAGTATTTT. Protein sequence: CASSSRLAVSTDTQYF.

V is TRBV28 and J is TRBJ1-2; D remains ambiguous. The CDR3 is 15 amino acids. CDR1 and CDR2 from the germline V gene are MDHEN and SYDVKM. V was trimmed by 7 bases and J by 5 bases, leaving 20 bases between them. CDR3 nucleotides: TGTGCCAGCATAGCGGCGGACCGACTGGATTATGGCTACACCTTC. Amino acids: CASIAADRLDYGYTF.

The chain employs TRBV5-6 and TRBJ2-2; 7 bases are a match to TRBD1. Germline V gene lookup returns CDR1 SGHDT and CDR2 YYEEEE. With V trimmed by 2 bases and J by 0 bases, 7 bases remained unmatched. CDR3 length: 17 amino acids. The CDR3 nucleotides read TGTGCCAGCAGCTTACAGGGGCGGCATGCGAACACCGGGGAGCTGTTTTTT. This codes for CASSLQGRHANTGELFF.

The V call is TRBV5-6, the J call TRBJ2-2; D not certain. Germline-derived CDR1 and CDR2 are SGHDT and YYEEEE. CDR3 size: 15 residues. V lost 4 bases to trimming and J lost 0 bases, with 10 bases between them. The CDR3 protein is CASSLGSANTGELFF. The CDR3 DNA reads TGTGCCAGCAGCCTTGGCAGTGCGAACACCGGGGAGCTGTTTTTT.

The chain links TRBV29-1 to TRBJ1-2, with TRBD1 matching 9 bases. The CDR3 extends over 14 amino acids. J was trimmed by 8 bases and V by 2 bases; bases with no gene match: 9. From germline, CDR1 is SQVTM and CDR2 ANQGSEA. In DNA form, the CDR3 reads TGCAGCGTTGAACCCCGACAGGGGGTTAGGGGCTACACCTTC. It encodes CSVEPRQGVRGYTF.

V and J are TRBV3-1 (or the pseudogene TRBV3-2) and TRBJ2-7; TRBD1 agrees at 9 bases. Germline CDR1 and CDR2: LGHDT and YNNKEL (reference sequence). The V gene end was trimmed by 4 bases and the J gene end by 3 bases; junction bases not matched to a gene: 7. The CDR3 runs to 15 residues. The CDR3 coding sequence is TGTGCCAGCAGCCGTGCCGGGACAGGGTTCTACGAGCAGTACTTC. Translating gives CASSRAGTGFYEQYF.